The 18 T cell receptor beta chains below all came from one sample that was sequenced in a study of T cell repertoires in aging, cancer and after chemotherapy. TRB rearrangements spanning V, D and J were amplified using mixed TRB-A/B primers. Each CDR3 protein gets one entry after TCRdb re-called the multiplex PCR reads with MiXCR. The sample yields over a thousand distinct CDR3 sequences, under 30% seen once. The template was genomic DNA from peripheral blood, not RNA. The sample was blood. The receptor set was obtained from a human donor with a solid tumor.

This clonotype is large (0.1 to 1%) within its sample. The chain is built from TRBV30 and TRBJ2-5; 13 nucleotides line up with TRBD2. The CDR3 consists of 15 residues. CDR1 and CDR2 (germline): GTSNPN, SVGIG (reference sequence). The J segment lost 5 bases and the V segment lost 1 base, leaving 4 bases of the junction unmatched. DNA for the CDR3: TGTGCCTGGAGTGAGGGACTAGCGGGGCGGGAGACCCAGTACTTC. It yields the protein CAWSEGLAGRETQYF.

Comments on this clonotype: One base away lies a much larger clone, so this may be a sequencing read error. The chain employs TRBV27 and TRBJ2-5; D is undetermined. Germline lookup yields CDR1 MNHEY and CDR2 SMNVEV (reference sequence). The CDR3 has 15 amino acids. Trimming pared 4 bases from V and 11 bases from J, leaving 23 bases between. The CDR3 sequence is CASSYLWGAPNEQYF. CDR3 DNA: TGTGCCAGCAGTTATCTATGGGGTGCCCCCAATGAGCAGTACTTC.

The chain combines TRBV11-2 with TRBJ2-5; D remains unclear. Trimming shortened V by 4 bases and J by 6 bases, and 12 bases separated the two germline ends. The CDR3 is made up of 13 amino acids. Germline lookup yields CDR1 SGHAT and CDR2 FQNNGV. The CDR3 region has the DNA TGTGCCAGCAGCTCCACTTGGTGGAAGACCCAGTACTTC. It translates to CASSSTWWKTQYF.

This clonotype has more than one count but fewer than ten. CDR3 protein: CASSHASSYNEQFF. CDR3 sequence (DNA): TGTGCCAGCTCACATGCCAGCTCCTACAATGAGCAGTTCTTC. The gene calls are TRBV18 and TRBJ2-1; unclear D gene. The V end was cut by 4 bases, the J end by 0 bases, with 7 bases between. The CDR3 contains 14 residues. CDR1 is KGHSH and CDR2 is LQKENI in the germline V gene.

V usage is TRBV20-1 and J usage is TRBJ2-3; 11 nucleotides align to TRBD1. J gave up 8 bases and V 2 bases, and 6 bases lay outside the gene matches. The germline V gene encodes CDR1 DFQATT and CDR2 SNEGSKA (reference sequence). The CDR3 consists of 14 residues. The CDR3 loop reads CSARRGTGGATQYF. CDR3 coding DNA: TGCAGTGCTAGACGCGGGACAGGGGGGGCTACGCAGTATTTT.

By share, this clonotype ranks as large. This sequence joins TRBV29-1 and TRBJ1-1, with TRBD1 identical over 9 bases. The CDR3 has 14 residues. Germline loops: CDR1 SQVTM, CDR2 ANQGSEA. V shed 0 bases and J 6 bases; nucleotides not matched to a gene: 5. The CDR3 coding sequence is TGCAGCGTTGAAGATGGGACAGGGTCCCCTGAAGCTTTCTTT. The encoded protein is CSVEDGTGSPEAFF.

This rearrangement joins TRBV7-6 to TRBJ1-1; no clear D gene. With 4 bases removed from V and 0 bases from J, the gap between germline ends came to 12 bases. Looked up from germline, CDR1 is SGHVS and CDR2 is FNYEAQ. The CDR3 contains 15 residues. Written as DNA, the CDR3 is TGTGCCAGCAGCTGGGTGACACCGGTGAACACTGAAGCTTTCTTT. Its translation is CASSWVTPVNTEAFF.

The chain links TRBV6-5 to TRBJ2-5; D is possibly TRBD1 (5 bases). The V end was cut by 2 bases, the J end by 3 bases, with 7 bases between. This CDR3 region has 13 residues. Germline V lookup: CDR1 MNHEY, CDR2 SVGAGI. The CDR3 sequence: CASSYGAEETQYF. CDR3 in DNA: TGTGCCAGCAGTTACGGGGCAGAAGAGACCCAGTACTTC.

This clonotype has more than one count but fewer than ten. CDR3 loop: CASRQTANYGYTF. DNA of the CDR3: TGTGCCAGCAGACAGACAGCCAACTATGGCTACACCTTC. V usage is TRBV7-2 and J usage is TRBJ1-2; D possibly corresponds to TRBD1 (5 bases). Germline CDR1 reads SGHTA; CDR2 reads FQGNSA. The CDR3 sequence is 13 residues long. V was trimmed by 6 bases and J by 2 bases, leaving 10 bases between them.

This clonotype turned up a few times. CDR3 sequence: CSVEGRGQYF. DNA of the CDR3: TGCAGCGTTGAGGGGAGGGGGCAGTACTTC. The gene calls are TRBV29-1 and TRBJ2-7, with 7 bases matching TRBD2. The ends lost 3 bases at V and 9 bases at J; junction bases unmatched: 2. The CDR3 consists of 10 residues. Germline values: CDR1 SQVTM, CDR2 ANQGSEA.

The gene calls are TRBV6-6 and TRBJ2-7, with D perhaps matching TRBD1 or TRBD2 (5 bases each). CDR1 MNHNY and CDR2 SVGAGI come from the germline V gene (reference sequence). The CDR3 totals 15 residues. The V gene lost 7 bases and the J gene lost 0 bases, with 16 bases spanning the gap. CDR3 in amino acids: CASNLGALNSYEQYF. DNA for the CDR3: TGTGCCAGCAACCTCGGGGCGCTCAACTCCTACGAGCAGTACTTC.

The genes are TRBV30 and TRBJ2-1, with D possibly TRBD2 on 6 matching bases. Germline V gene sequence: CDR1 GTSNPN, CDR2 SVGIG (reference sequence). This CDR3 is built from 14 residues. Trimming shortened V by 5 bases and J by 4 bases, and 15 bases separated the two germline ends. The CDR3 loop is CAWRDSQIYNEQFF. Here the CDR3 DNA reads TGTGCCTGGCGGGACTCGCAAATATACAATGAGCAGTTCTTC.

The sample holds a few counts of this clonotype. V gene TRBV20-1 combines with J gene TRBJ2-3; 9 positions agree with TRBD1. V gave up 4 bases and J gave up 4 bases; unmatched junction bases: 9. CDR1 and CDR2 from the germline V gene are DFQATT and SNEGSKA (reference sequence). There are 15 residues in the CDR3. The CDR3 nucleotides are TGCAGTGCTAACCGGGACAGGGTTTTAGCAGATACGCAGTATTTT. It specifies CSANRDRVLADTQYF.

This clonotype has more than one count but fewer than ten. The chain has TRBV20-1 and TRBJ2-3; D is unclear. Germline CDR1 reads DFQATT; CDR2 reads SNEGSKA (reference sequence). V gave up 6 bases and J gave up 3 bases, with 19 bases separating them. The CDR3 is made up of 15 amino acids. The CDR3 here is CSARYFKGRTDTQYF. The CDR3 bases are TGCAGTGCCAGATACTTCAAGGGCAGGACAGATACGCAGTATTTT.

The rearrangement uses TRBV10-1 and TRBJ2-7; TRBD1 matches at 12 bases. The CDR3 extends over 15 amino acids. CDR1 WNHNN and CDR2 SYGVQD come from the germline V gene (reference sequence). V gave up 5 bases and J gave up 5 bases; unmatched junction bases: 7. CDR3: CASSTAGTGGHEQYF. CDR3 in DNA: TGCGCCAGCAGTACTGCCGGGACAGGGGGCCACGAGCAGTACTTC.

This chain uses TRBV14 with TRBJ2-1; D is possibly TRBD2 (6 bases). Deletions cut 4 bases from V and 2 bases from J, with 12 bases between. This CDR3 is 15 amino acids long. From germline, CDR1 is SGHDN and CDR2 FVKESK. The CDR3 sequence is CASSPLAGTYNEQFF. CDR3 coding DNA: TGTGCCAGCAGCCCCCTGGCGGGGACCTACAATGAGCAGTTCTTC.

This clonotype occurred a few times. V gene TRBV14 combines with J gene TRBJ1-3, with 7 bases lining up with TRBD1. The CDR3 runs 17 residues. Trimming at V came to 4 bases and at J to 1 base, leaving 10 bases not matched to a gene. In germline, CDR1 is SGHDN, CDR2 FVKESK. CDR3 in amino acids: CASSPAGTGASGNTIYF. In DNA form, the CDR3 reads TGTGCCAGCAGCCCCGCTGGAACAGGGGCGTCTGGAAACACCATATATTTT.

The genes are TRBV5-1 and TRBJ1-4, with D possibly TRBD1 on 5 matching bases. V was trimmed by 7 bases and J by 3 bases, leaving 10 bases between them. This CDR3 has 13 residues. From germline, CDR1 is SGHRS and CDR2 YFSETQ. In nucleotides, the CDR3 is TGCGCCAGCCGGGGGGGGGCTAATGAAAAACTGTTTTTT. It yields the protein CASRGGANEKLFF. The variable domain in full, with the rest retrieved from reference TRBV5-1 and TRBJ1-4, is KAGVTQTPRYLIKTRGQQVTLSCSPISGHRSVSWYQQTPGQGLQFLFEYFSETQRNKGNFPGRFSGRQFSNSRSEMNVSTLELGDSALYLCASRGGANEKLFFGSGTQLSVL.